This T cell receptor (beta chain) was profiled in a study of cytomegalovirus exposure and HLA in healthy donors (dated by TCRdb to 2016 to 2017). In the study overall: An earlier analysis of about 530 of the donors reported 276 Gb of sequence data and 117 million unique TCR beta sequences obtained from roughly 180 million T cells. About 280 gigabases of sequencing data and around 80 million unique TCR sequences made up an early release that covered around 640 HLA-typed donors. Of the 300 to 450 genotyped donors, 65% to 90% fell in the genetic ancestry cluster associated with self-reported Caucasian donors. The aim of the study was to test whether cataloging public T cell receptors could identify signatures of past pathogen exposure. The T cell repertoires of 670 or so subjects were profiled by immunosequencing and related to cytomegalovirus serostatus. Besides the first cohort of 550 to 750 subjects, a separate validation cohort made up of 95 to 150 different subjects was used. High-throughput TCR immunosequencing, statistical association of individual TCRs with disease status, and machine learning were combined to predict cytomegalovirus infection status. In a later analysis, previously published TCR beta repertoires from 666 donors were re-analyzed and high-resolution HLA genotyping was added so that TCR occurrence patterns could be studied. Rather than using new phenotypic data, the later analysis identified candidate immune exposures from TCR beta sequences and from how often those sequences occurred across donors. An earlier analysis of fewer than 700 of the donors applied high-throughput TCR beta sequencing to assess whether each TCR beta V gene segment acted as functional or pseudogenic. Alongside the repertoire data, information on donor age, sex, ethnicity and CMV serostatus was compiled. Genome-wide SNP genotypes for about three fifths of the roughly 670 donors were used in a later genetic analysis, which treated that subset as a discovery cohort. Every discovery cohort repertoire had been produced on one sequencing platform. HLA typing included class I and class II loci at four-digit resolution. The number of donors typed differed by locus, with roughly 629-640 for A, B, C, DRB1 and DQB1, roughly 520 for DQA1, over 600 for DPA1, and some 440 for DPB1. Because of strong linkage in the cohort, four or five DR-DQ haplotypes were treated as single units for association and clustering. Among a few hundred genotyped donors of the cohort, an average of around 240,000 unique TCR beta nucleotide sequences were sequenced per donor, around a sixth of them non-productive.

The library was prepared using the immunoSEQ multiplex PCR assay. For the multiplex PCR, a mixture combining 60 forward primers for TCR Vbeta segments and 13 reverse primers for TCR Jbeta segments was used. A multiplex PCR assay on genomic DNA amplified the CDR3 region of rearranged TCR beta genes. Amplified TCR beta libraries were sequenced as 87-base-pair reads on the Illumina HiSeq System. The authors' pipeline ran thus. Across the 670 or so repertoires, a later analysis counted 80 million or so unique TCR beta chains, around 11 million of which were shared by at least two donors. To remove PCR and sequencing errors, raw reads were error-corrected and collapsed into unique sequences using a nearest-neighbor algorithm that merged closely related sequences. To assign V, D and J gene segments, CDR3 sequences were aligned to IMGT reference sequences. Each retained sequence needed at least a six-nucleotide match to both a V gene segment and a J gene segment. A rearrangement counted as productive if the CDR3 had no stop codons and remained in frame with V and J, and every other rearrangement counted as non-productive. Following IMGT convention, CDR3 was defined as the stretch from the second conserved V-encoded cysteine to the conserved J-encoded phenylalanine. The earlier analysis of approximately 500 of the donors excluded sequences that lacked an unambiguous match to a single V gene segment. In an earlier analysis of some 590 of the donors, a V segment was called functional when productive rearrangements were above 56.7%, and segregating when the standard deviation between donors exceeded 5%. To diagnose cytomegalovirus status from the catalog of TCR beta chain sequences, a statistical classification framework was built. In a later analysis, TCR nucleotide sequences were compared against IMGT/GENE-DB human TR gene sequences so that V and J genes could be assigned. A later analysis assigned CDR3 sequences and most-parsimonious VDJ recombination scenarios with the TCRdist pipeline. A later analysis defined each TCR beta chain by its CDR3 amino acid sequence plus V-gene family, and excluded reads lacking a unique V-gene family. A later analysis removed several hundred highly shared, low-generation-probability nucleotide sequences to deal with suspected cross-contamination and a sequencing artifact. For each public chain, a later analysis derived a clonal expansion index from normalized ranks of inferred template counts within each repertoire. In a later analysis, generation probabilities were computed with a VDJ recombination model fitted to out-of-frame rearrangements, and the resulting probabilities were checked against IGoR. In a later analysis, hypergeometric tests were used to score TCR-TCR, TCR-HLA and TCR-CMV co-occurrence, with a repertoire-size bias correction applied to TCR pairs. In a later analysis, false discovery rates were estimated by permuting HLA or CMV assignments 20 times. In a later analysis, co-occurring TCRs were grouped using DBSCAN, and TCRdist sequence similarity was added for clustering within HLA-allele-positive subsets. Repertoires with fewer than 30,000 or more than 120,000 public chains, plus five repertoires with anomalous nucleotide sharing, were excluded from co-occurrence clustering. In TCRdb, the immuneACCESS table is reduced to in-frame sequences with V and J assigned. These tables do not hold every clone; where another copy was compared, an unresolved V gene accounts for under half, and the others remain unexplained. D and trimming come from the DNA, and the V and J calls and clone size come from that table. The sample data list about 130,000 clones, and about four fifths of these were observed just once. Over 4% of the sample belongs to the ten largest clones.

The cohort consisted of some 670 healthy bone marrow donors. At the time of sampling, all cohort members were nominally healthy, though unrecorded immune exposures were likely present. CMV serostatus was recorded as positive for roughly 290 and negative for about 55% of the 666 cohort members, whereas no CMV serostatus was recorded for the donor in question. A peripheral blood sample was provided by each donor, and peripheral blood mononuclear cells were used for TCR beta sequencing. Genomic DNA extraction from the blood cell samples was performed with the Qiagen DNeasy Blood Extraction Kit. In the case of this clone: Its antigen specificity is not known. No base-level quality is on record; no much larger clone is a single base apart.

Summary of the overall study and its limitations: Because some donors lacked HLA typing at each locus, the association tests relied only on the typed subset. Specific HLA alleles were associated with over 15,000 TCR beta sequences at a false discovery rate of 0.05 in a later analysis. The presence/absence analyses assumed that sequencing depth was roughly uniform across donors, and that assumption may not be true. In a later genetic analysis, a missense DCLRE1C variant was associated with V-gene and J-gene trimming of TCR beta chains, and the association was replicated in an independent cohort. The earlier analysis of a few hundred of the donors excluded fewer than 20 rarely observed V segments, including chromosome 9 orphons, because counts were too low. A cluster of highly shared sequence variants was judged likely to represent a technical artifact of the sequencing pipeline. In a later analysis, HLA-associated TCR beta chains showed more clonal expansion and lower generation probabilities than non-associated chains that were equally common. It was suggested by the authors that the approach could potentially be generalized to other disease states and immunological phenotypes. Compared with the 666-donor mean, donors in an Asian-associated ancestry cluster had fewer N-insertions in productive TCRs, according to a later genetic analysis. A further reported finding was that TCR beta sequences accurately predicted the HLA-A and HLA-B alleles for most subjects in the first cohort. Assigning TCR associations to individual alleles was difficult when HLA alleles, especially DR and DQ, strongly co-occurred. In vitro tests confirmed that a few of the cytomegalovirus-associated TCR beta chains recognize cytomegalovirus antigens. The only immune exposure information available for the cohort was CMV serostatus. Linkage disequilibrium might explain the correlated functional status among segregating V segments, but an unknown experimental factor could not be excluded. According to a later analysis, TCR association rates differed among HLA loci, with DRB1 alleles showing the most associated TCRs and HLA-C alleles showing the fewest. The 87-base-pair reads could not distinguish some IMGT-functional V segments, including TRBV6-2 and TRBV6-3, so those segments were excluded. A total of fewer than 200 TCR beta chains were listed by the study as associated with cytomegalovirus. While some public TCRs were present in many individuals, most TCR sequences turned up only very rarely across donors. The classifier was reported to diagnose cytomegalovirus status with high specificity and sensitivity in both the original and validation cohorts. Several of the top co-occurrence clusters appeared to be linked to parvovirus B19, influenza, CMV and Epstein-Barr virus, according to a later analysis. In this cohort, only TCR beta chains were sequenced, and detectable features were limited by the absence of alpha or paired-chain data. An earlier analysis of some 560 of the donors showed that most TCR beta V segments appeared in productive rearrangements either about 90% or about 30% of the time, which broadly matched IMGT annotations. A later analysis found that most CMV-associated TCR beta chains appeared HLA-restricted, with HLA associations seemingly driven largely by CMV exposure.

Taken from cysteine to phenylalanine, the CDR3 has 13 residues. Only CDR3 DNA remains: 39 bases, in frame from the first base. V gives up 5 bases and J gives up 0 bases, and the segment between their germline ends measures 5 bases. CDR1 and CDR2, per the germline V gene, are SGHTA and FQGTGA. Rearrangement joined TRBV7-3 to TRBJ2-1, with a tentative D gene TRBD2 over 5 matching bases. This TCR derives from a man aged 25-45 years in good health. Sample: PBMCs. The nucleotide sequence is given as TGTGCCAGCAGCGGGAGCTCCTACAATGAGCAGTTCTTC. Its amino acids are CASSGSSYNEQFF.